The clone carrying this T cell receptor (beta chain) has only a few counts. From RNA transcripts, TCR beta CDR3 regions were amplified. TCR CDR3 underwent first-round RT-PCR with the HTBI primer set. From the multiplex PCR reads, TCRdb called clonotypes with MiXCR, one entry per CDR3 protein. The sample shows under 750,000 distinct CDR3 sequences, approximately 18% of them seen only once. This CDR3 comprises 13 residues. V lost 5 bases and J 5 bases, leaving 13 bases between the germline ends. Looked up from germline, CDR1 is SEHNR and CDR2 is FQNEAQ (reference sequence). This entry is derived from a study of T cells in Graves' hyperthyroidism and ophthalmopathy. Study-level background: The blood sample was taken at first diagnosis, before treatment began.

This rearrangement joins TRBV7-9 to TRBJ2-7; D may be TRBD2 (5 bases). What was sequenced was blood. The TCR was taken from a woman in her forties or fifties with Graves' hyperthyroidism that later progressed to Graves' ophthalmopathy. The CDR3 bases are TGTGCCAGCAGCCGTGACGGGAACAACGAGCAGTACTTC. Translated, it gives CASSRDGNNEQYF.